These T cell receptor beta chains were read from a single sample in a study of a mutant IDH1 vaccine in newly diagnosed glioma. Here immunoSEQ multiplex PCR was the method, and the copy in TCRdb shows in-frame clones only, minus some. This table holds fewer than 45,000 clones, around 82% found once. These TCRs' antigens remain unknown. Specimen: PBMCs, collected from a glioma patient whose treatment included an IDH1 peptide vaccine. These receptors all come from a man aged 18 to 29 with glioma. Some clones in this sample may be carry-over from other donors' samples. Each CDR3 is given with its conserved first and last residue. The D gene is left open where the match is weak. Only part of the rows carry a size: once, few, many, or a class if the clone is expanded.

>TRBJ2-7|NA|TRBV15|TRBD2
CATSREPGGSGYEQYF
TGTGCCACCAGCAGAGAGCCCGGGGGGTCCGGCTACGAGCAGTACTTC
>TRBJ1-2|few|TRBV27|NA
CASSDLPGPALGYTF
TGTGCCAGCAGCGATCTACCGGGGCCGGCGCTGGGCTACACCTTC
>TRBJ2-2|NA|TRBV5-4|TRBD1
CASRGGQANTGELFF
TGTGCCAGCAGGGGGGGACAGGCGAACACCGGGGAGCTGTTTTTT
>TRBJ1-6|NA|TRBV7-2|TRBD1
CASSLRTGRLHF
TGTGCCAGCAGCTTAAGGACAGGGCGCCTCCACTTT
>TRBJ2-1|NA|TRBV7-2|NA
CASSLQPGTVSYNEQFF
TGTGCCAGCAGCTTACAACCCGGGACGGTCTCCTACAATGAGCAGTTCTTC
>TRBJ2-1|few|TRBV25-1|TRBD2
CASTRLAGGPKEQFF
TGTGCCAGCACTAGACTAGCGGGAGGGCCAAAGGAGCAGTTCTTC
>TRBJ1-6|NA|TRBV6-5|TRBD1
CASSYRGTGDSPLHF
TGTGCCAGCAGTTACAGAGGGACAGGTGACTCACCCCTCCACTTT
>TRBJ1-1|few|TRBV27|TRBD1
CASRGGQGNTEAFF
TGTGCCAGCAGGGGTGGACAGGGAAACACTGAAGCTTTCTTT
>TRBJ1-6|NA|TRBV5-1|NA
CASSLAGYNSPLHF
TGCGCCAGCAGCTTGGCCGGGTATAATTCACCCCTCCACTTT
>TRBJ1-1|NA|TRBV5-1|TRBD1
CASSWRGLSTEAFF
TGCGCCAGCAGCTGGAGGGGGCTTAGCACTGAAGCTTTCTTT
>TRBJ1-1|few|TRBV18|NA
CASSPDQNTEAFF
TGTGCCAGCTCACCTGACCAGAACACTGAAGCTTTCTTT
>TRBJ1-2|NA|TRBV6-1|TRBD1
CASTTGEGYGYTF
TGTGCCAGCACAACAGGGGAGGGCTATGGCTACACCTTC
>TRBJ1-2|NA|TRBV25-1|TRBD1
CASRGQELYGYTF
TGTGCCAGCAGAGGACAGGAACTCTATGGCTACACCTTC
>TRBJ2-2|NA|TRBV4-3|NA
CASSPRIWGDTGELFF
TGCGCCAGCAGCCCCAGAATATGGGGGGACACCGGGGAGCTGTTTTTT
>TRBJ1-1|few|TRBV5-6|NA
CASSLAGRRNTEAFF
TGTGCCAGCAGCTTGGCCGGCAGACGGAACACTGAAGCTTTCTTT
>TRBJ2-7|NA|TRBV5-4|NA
CASTMGAEQYF
TGTGCCAGCACCATGGGCGCCGAGCAGTACTTC
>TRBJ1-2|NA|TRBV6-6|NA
CASSYATGGNGYTF
TGTGCCAGCAGTTACGCCACAGGAGGCAATGGCTACACCTTC
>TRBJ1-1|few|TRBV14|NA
CASSEFHPNTEAFF
TGTGCCAGCAGCGAATTCCATCCGAACACTGAAGCTTTCTTT
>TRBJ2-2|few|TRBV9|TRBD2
CASSVSPSGNPGELFF
TGTGCCAGCAGCGTTTCTCCTAGCGGGAACCCCGGGGAGCTGTTTTTT
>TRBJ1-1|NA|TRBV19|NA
CASNLPWGTEAFF
TGTGCCAGTAACCTCCCGTGGGGGACTGAAGCTTTCTTT
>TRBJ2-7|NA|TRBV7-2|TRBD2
CASSTQRGLYEQYF
TGTGCCAGCAGCACCCAGCGGGGGTTGTACGAGCAGTACTTC
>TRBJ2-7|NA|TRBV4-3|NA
CASSLQTKPYEQYF
TGCGCCAGCAGCCTACAGACGAAGCCCTACGAGCAGTACTTC
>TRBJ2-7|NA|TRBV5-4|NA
CASSPSRVGYEQYF
TGTGCCAGCAGCCCGAGTCGGGTGGGATACGAGCAGTACTTC
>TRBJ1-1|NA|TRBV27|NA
CASSLSGPAEAFF
TGTGCCAGCAGTTTATCGGGGCCCGCTGAAGCTTTCTTT
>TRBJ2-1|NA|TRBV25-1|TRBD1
CASRDREGNEQFF
TGTGCCAGTCGGGACAGGGAAGGAAATGAGCAGTTCTTC
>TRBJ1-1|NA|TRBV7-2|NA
CTEARQVNTEAFF
TGTACTGAGGCGCGGCAGGTGAACACTGAAGCTTTCTTT
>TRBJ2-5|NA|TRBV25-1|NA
CASSELDGGANQETQYF
TGTGCCAGCAGTGAATTAGACGGCGGGGCGAACCAAGAGACCCAGTACTTC
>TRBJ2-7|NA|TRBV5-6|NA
CASSSITAGGTGEQYF
TGTGCCAGCAGTTCCATCACAGCGGGCGGGACCGGAGAGCAGTACTTC
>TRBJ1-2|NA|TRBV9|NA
CASSLRGGVNYGYTF
TGTGCCAGCAGCCTACGGGGGGGGGTTAACTATGGCTACACCTTC
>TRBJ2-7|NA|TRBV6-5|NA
CASSRDFSSYEQYF
TGTGCCAGCAGCCGGGACTTTAGCTCCTACGAGCAGTACTTC
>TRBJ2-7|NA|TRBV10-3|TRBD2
CATTPSGVGEQYF
TGTGCCACAACTCCTAGCGGGGTCGGCGAGCAGTACTTC
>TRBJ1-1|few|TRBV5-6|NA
CASSLPVRNTEAFF
TGTGCCAGCAGCCTTCCGGTAAGGAACACTGAAGCTTTCTTT
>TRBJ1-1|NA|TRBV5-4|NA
CAYLSYTEAFF
TGTGCCTACCTATCCTACACTGAAGCTTTCTTT
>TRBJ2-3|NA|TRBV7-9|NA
CASSPLADTQYF
TGTGCCAGCAGCCCCCTCGCAGATACGCAGTATTTT
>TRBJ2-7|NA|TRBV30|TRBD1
CAWSVQGSYEQYF
TGTGCCTGGAGTGTACAGGGGTCCTACGAGCAGTACTTC
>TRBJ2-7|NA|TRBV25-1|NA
CASTKTGRYEQYF
TGTGCCAGCACTAAAACGGGACGGTACGAGCAGTACTTC
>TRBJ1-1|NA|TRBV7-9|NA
CASSPLNELGAFF
TGTGCCAGCAGCCCACTGAATGAGCTAGGAGCTTTCTTT
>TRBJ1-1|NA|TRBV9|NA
CASTPMSTMNTEAFF
TGTGCCAGCACCCCGATGTCTACCATGAACACTGAAGCTTTCTTT
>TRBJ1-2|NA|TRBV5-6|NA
CASSLWMTDQGYTF
TGTGCCAGCAGCTTGTGGATGACAGATCAGGGCTACACCTTC
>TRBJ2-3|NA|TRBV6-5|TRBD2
CASSYTSGYTDTQYF
TGTGCCAGCAGCTACACTAGCGGTTACACAGATACGCAGTATTTT
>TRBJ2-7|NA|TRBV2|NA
CASSFGLAAYEQYF
TGTGCCAGCAGCTTCGGTTTGGCTGCCTACGAGCAGTACTTC
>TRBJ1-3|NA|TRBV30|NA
CAWSVRGGSGNTIYF
TGTGCCTGGAGTGTACGGGGGGGCTCTGGAAACACCATATATTTT
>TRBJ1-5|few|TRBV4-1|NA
CASSSQGYSNQPQHF
TGCGCCAGCAGCTCTCAGGGGTATAGCAATCAGCCCCAGCATTTT
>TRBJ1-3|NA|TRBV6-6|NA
CASSPRQDSGNTIYF
TGTGCCAGCAGTCCGAGACAGGACTCTGGAAACACCATATATTTT
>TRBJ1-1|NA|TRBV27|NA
CASSSYGGTEAFF
TGTGCCAGCAGCAGTTATGGGGGCACTGAAGCTTTCTTT
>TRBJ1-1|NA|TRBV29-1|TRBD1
CSVRTGSTEAFF
TGCAGCGTCCGGACAGGGAGCACTGAAGCTTTCTTT
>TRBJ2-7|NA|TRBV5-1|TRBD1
CASSRPGTGAYEQYF
TGCGCCAGCAGCCGCCCCGGGACAGGGGCCTACGAGCAGTACTTC
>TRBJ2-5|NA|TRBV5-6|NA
CASSFRRQLKSTETQYF
TGTGCCAGCAGCTTTCGTCGACAGCTTAAATCAACAGAGACCCAGTACTTC
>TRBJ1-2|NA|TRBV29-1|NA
CSVVAGPEGNYGYTF
TGCAGCGTTGTGGCAGGCCCAGAGGGAAACTATGGCTACACCTTC
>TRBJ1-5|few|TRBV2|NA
CASTLDSNQPQHF
TGTGCCAGCACATTGGACAGCAATCAGCCCCAGCATTTT
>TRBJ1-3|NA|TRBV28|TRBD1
CASSSKFGQGGRNTIYF
TGTGCCAGCAGTTCCAAATTCGGACAGGGGGGAAGAAACACCATATATTTT